The clone carrying this T cell receptor (beta chain) has ten or more counts. In the authors' workflow: Amplification with reference gene primers provided the estimates of nucleated cell counts. Assay: immunoSEQ multiplex PCR; the TCRdb copy retains only in-frame clones and omits some. For V, J and clone size, that table is used; D and trimming come from the DNA. In the table there are 100,000 to 150,000 clones, roughly four fifths of which are singletons. The sample originates from a study of blood T cell repertoires in COVID-19. At the level of the study: The samples span acute and convalescent COVID-19 from the United States, Italy and Spain. Sample material is recorded as cDNA or gDNA derived from T cells, B-cell-depleted T cells, or PBMCs.

Germline CDR1 KGHSH, CDR2 LQKENI. The junction had 13 bases not matched to a gene; V was cut back by 1 base and J by 5 bases. The CDR3 has 17 amino acids. The sample taken for sequencing was peripheral blood. This clonotype was obtained from a woman between 45 and 65 years old with acute or convalescent COVID-19. The chain links TRBV18 to TRBJ1-1; TRBD1 aligns across 7 bases. This chain's CDR3 is CASSPRRDSSPGTEAFF. The CDR3 nucleotides read TGTGCCAGCTCACCACGTAGGGACAGTTCCCCTGGTACTGAAGCTTTCTTT.